This T cell receptor beta chain was retrieved from a study of Ad26.COV2.S vaccination and SARS-CoV-2 variants. For the study at large: By the intramuscular route, Ad26.COV2.S was given once, or twice 56 days apart.

The assay was immunoSEQ multiplex PCR, and TCRdb's table has in-frame clones only and misses some. The sample shows 300,000 to 400,000 clones, 86% of them seen only once. This CDR3 is 15 amino acids long. CDR1 MNHEY and CDR2 SVGAGI come from the germline V gene. The junction had 11 bases not matched to a gene; V was cut back by 11 bases and J by 3 bases. Documented treatment: about 20 received Ad26.COV2.S at low or high dose, single or two shots; roughly five received placebo; per-sample allocation not given. All samples were drawn on day 63, counting from the first vaccine or placebo injection. The specimen comprised peripheral blood, sampled in a trial of Ad26.COV2.S vaccine versus placebo. The chain joins TRBV6-5 to TRBJ2-5, with 11 nucleotides matching TRBD2. The receptor was derived from a person aged 18-60 years who received the Ad26.COV2.S COVID-19 vaccine or a placebo. The CDR3 DNA is TGTGCCGGCAAGTCGGCTAGCGGGAGGAAAGAGACCCAGTACTTC. Amino acids: CAGKSASGRKETQYF.